This TCR beta chain was found in a study of blood T cells in healthy people across ages. Then a second PCR, running roughly 7 to 11 cycles, was carried out with a sample-barcoded 5' primer and a J-beta primer mix. Every cDNA molecule bore a tag from a template-switch adaptor containing 12 random nucleotides. TCRdb recomputed calls from the 5' RACE reads with MiXCR, one row per CDR3 protein. The sample yields around 400,000 distinct CDR3 sequences, approximately 47% seen once. Whole-study findings and limits: Across the age range, TCR beta diversity per million T cells fell in a roughly linear way.

Trimming removed 3 bases from V and 2 bases from J; junction bases left unmatched: 8. This CDR3 comprises 16 residues. The V gene's germline CDR1 is SGHRS and CDR2 YFSETQ. Samples had at least 7 million PBMCs isolated from them. A note on this clonotype: The antigen is unknown.

The material sequenced was blood. This receptor was identified in a man between 60 and 75 years old in good health. This rearrangement joins TRBV5-1 to TRBJ2-3; 8 bases match TRBD1. The CDR3 coding sequence is TGCGCCAGCAGCTGGGGACAGGTCCATATCACAGATACGCAGTATTTT. Its protein is CASSWGQVHITDTQYF.